The present T cell receptor beta chain was sequenced within a study of T cell responses to AZD1222 COVID-19 vaccine. Study results and caveats: Spike-spanning, vaccine-associated CD4 TCRs were dominant at 160-218 and 743-854. None of the repertoires were sampled until the peak T cell response had passed.

Profiling relied on immunoSEQ multiplex PCR, and the TCRdb table lists in-frame clones only, not all of them. The data contain 150,000 to 200,000 clones, over 90% of them seen just once; the ten biggest clones take up about 4.2%. This clone was observed a single time. Its target is unknown. Germline V gene lookup returns CDR1 LNHNV and CDR2 YYDKDF (reference sequence). This CDR3 region has 13 residues. J was trimmed by 8 bases and V by 4 bases; bases with no gene match: 7. The TCR was taken from an adult in good health. The V and J genes are TRBV15 and TRBJ1-2, with 7 bases lining up with TRBD1. The sequences come from peripheral blood, collected on day 0 of AZD1222 vaccination. Here the CDR3 DNA reads TGTGCCACCAGCAAACAGGGGACCAACGGCTACACCTTC. Its protein product is CATSKQGTNGYTF.